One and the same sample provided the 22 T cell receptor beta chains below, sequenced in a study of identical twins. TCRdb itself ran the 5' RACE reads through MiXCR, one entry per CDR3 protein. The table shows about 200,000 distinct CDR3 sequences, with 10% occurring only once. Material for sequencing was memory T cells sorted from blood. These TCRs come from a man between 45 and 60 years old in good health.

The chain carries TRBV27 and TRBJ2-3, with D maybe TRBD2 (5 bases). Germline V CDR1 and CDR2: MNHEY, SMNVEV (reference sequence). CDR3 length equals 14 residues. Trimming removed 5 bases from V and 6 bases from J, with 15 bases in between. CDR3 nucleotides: TGTGCCAGCAGTGGCGGAACGAGGGCCGATACGCAGTATTTT. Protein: CASSGGTRADTQYF.

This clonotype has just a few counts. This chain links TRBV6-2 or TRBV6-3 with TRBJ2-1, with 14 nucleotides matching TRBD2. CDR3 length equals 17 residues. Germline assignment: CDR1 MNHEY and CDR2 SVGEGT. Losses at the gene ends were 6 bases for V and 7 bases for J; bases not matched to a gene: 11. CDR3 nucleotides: TGTGCCAGCAGGGAAGGGACTAGCGGGAGATTGAATAATGAGCAGTTCTTC. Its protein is CASREGTSGRLNNEQFF.

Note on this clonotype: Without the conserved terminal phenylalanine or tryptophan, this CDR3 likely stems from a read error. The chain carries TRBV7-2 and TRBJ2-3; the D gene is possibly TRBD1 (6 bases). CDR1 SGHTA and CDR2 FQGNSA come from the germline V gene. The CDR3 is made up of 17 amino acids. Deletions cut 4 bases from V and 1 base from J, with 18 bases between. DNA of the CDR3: TGTGCCAGCAGCTGGGGACAAAACCTAGCTCGCACAGATACGCAGTATCTT. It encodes CASSWGQNLARTDTQYL.

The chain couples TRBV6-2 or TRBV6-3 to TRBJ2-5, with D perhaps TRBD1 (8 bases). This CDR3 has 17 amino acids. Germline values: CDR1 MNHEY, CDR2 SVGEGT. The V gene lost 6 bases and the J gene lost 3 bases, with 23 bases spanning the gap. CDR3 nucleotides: TGTGCCAGCAGCTATCGATCTCGGACAGGGAGGGAAGAGACCCAGTACTTC. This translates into CASSYRSRTGREETQYF.

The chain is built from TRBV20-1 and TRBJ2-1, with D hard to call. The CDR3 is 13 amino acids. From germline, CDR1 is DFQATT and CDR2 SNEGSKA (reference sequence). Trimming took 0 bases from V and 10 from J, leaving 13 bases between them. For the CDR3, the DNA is TGCAGTGCTAGAGAGCTCGGAGAGAACGAGCAGTTCTTC. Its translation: CSARELGENEQFF.

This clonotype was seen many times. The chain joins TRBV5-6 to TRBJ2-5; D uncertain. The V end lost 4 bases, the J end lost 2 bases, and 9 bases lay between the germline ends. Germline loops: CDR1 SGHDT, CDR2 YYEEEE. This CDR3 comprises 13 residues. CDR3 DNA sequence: TGTGCCAGCAGCGACCCCCTACAAGAGACCCAGTACTTC. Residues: CASSDPLQETQYF.

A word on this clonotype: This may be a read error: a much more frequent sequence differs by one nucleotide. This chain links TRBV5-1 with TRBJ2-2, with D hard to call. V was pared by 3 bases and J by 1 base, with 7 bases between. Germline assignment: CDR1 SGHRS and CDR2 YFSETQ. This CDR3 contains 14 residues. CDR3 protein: CASSSHGNTGELFF. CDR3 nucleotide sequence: TGCGCCAGCAGCTCCCATGGGAACACCGGGGAGCTGTTTTTT. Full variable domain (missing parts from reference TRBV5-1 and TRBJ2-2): KAGVTQTPRYLIKTRGQQVTLSCSPISGHRSVSWYQQTPGQGLQFLFEYFSETQRNKGNFPGRFSGRQFSNSRSEMNVSTLELGDSALYLCASSSHGNTGELFFGEGSRLTVL.

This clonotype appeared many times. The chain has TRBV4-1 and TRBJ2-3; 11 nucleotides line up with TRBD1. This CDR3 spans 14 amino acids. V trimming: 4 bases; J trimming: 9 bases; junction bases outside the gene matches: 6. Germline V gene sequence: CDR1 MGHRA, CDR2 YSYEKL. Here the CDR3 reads CASSRGQGGRTQYF. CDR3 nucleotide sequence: TGCGCCAGCAGCCGGGGACAGGGGGGAAGGACGCAGTATTTT.

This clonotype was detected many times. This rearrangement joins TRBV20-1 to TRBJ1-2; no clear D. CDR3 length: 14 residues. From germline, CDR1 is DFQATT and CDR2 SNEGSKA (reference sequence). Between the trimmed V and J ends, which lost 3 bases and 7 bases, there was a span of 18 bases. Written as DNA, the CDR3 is TGCAGTGCTAGCGAAAGTTCAGGACTTCTTGGCTACACCTTC. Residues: CSASESSGLLGYTF.

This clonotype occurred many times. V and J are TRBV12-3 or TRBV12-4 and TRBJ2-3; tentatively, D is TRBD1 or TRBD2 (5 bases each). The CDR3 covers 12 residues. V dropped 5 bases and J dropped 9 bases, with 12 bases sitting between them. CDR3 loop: CASSTKRGTQYF. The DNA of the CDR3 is TGTGCCAGCAGTACGAAGAGGGGAACGCAGTATTTT.

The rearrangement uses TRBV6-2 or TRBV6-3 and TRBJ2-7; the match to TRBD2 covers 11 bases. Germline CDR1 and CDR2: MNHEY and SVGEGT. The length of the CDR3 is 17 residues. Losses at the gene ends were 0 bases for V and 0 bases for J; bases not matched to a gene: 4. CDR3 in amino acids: CASSYSTSGRVSYEQYF. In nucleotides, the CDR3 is TGTGCCAGCAGTTACTCCACTAGCGGGAGAGTCTCCTACGAGCAGTACTTC.

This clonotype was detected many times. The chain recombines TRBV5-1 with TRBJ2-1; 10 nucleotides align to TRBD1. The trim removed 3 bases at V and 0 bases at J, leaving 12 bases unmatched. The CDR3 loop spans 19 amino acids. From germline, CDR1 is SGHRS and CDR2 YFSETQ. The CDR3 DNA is TGCGCCAGCAGCTCATGGGACAGGGGCTCCGCGAGCTCCTACAATGAGCAGTTCTTC. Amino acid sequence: CASSSWDRGSASSYNEQFF. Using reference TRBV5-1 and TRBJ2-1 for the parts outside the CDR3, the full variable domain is KAGVTQTPRYLIKTRGQQVTLSCSPISGHRSVSWYQQTPGQGLQFLFEYFSETQRNKGNFPGRFSGRQFSNSRSEMNVSTLELGDSALYLCASSSWDRGSASSYNEQFFGPGTRLTVL.

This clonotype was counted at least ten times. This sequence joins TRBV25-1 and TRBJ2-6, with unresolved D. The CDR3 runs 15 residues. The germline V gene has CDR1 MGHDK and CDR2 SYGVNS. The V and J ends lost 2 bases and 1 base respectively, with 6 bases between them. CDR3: CASSEGPSGANVLTF. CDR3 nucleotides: TGTGCCAGCAGTGAAGGCCCGTCTGGGGCCAACGTCCTGACTTTC.

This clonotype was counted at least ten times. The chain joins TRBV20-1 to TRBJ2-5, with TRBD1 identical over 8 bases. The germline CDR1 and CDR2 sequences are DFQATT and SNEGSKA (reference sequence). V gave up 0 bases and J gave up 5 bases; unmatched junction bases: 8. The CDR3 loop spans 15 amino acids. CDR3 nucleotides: TGCAGTGCTAGAGATCTAGGACAGGGCTCGGAGACCCAGTACTTC. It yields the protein CSARDLGQGSETQYF.

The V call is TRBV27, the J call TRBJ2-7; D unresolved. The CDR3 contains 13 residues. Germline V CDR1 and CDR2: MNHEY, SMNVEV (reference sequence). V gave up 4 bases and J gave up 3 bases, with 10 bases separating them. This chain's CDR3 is CASSYGRYYEQYF. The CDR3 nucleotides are TGTGCCAGCAGTTATGGTCGCTACTACGAGCAGTACTTC.

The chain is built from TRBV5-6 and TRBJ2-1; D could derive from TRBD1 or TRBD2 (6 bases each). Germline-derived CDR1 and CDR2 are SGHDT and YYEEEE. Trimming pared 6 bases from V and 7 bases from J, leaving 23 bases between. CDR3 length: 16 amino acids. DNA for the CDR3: TGTGCCAGCACCCTCGTCAGGGGAGCCCGGGGGAATGAGCAGTTCTTC. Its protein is CASTLVRGARGNEQFF.

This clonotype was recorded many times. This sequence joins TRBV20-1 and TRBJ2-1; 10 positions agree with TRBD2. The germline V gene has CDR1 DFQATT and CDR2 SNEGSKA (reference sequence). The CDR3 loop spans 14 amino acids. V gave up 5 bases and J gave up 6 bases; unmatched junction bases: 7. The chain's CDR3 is CSALPSGGINEQFF. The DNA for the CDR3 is TGCAGTGCTCTACCTAGCGGGGGTATCAATGAGCAGTTCTTC.

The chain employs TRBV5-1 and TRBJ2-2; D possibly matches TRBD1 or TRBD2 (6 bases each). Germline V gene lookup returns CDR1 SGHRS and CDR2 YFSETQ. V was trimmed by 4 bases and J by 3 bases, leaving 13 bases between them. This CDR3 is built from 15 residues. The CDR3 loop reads CASSQPGGDTGELFF. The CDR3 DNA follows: TGCGCCAGCAGCCAGCCCGGGGGCGACACCGGGGAGCTGTTTTTT.

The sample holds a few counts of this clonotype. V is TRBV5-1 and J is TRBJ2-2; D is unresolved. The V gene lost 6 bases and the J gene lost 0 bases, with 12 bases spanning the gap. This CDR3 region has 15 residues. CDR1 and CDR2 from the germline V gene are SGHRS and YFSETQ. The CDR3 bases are TGCGCCAGCACCCCCCTTGGCTCGAACACCGGGGAGCTGTTTTTT. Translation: CASTPLGSNTGELFF.

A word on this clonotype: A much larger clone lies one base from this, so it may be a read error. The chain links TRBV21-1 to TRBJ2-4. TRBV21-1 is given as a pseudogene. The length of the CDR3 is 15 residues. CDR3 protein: CASSLSGSAKNIRYF. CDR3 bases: TGTGCCAGCAGCCTCTCGGGTTCGGCCAAAAACATTCGGTACTTC.

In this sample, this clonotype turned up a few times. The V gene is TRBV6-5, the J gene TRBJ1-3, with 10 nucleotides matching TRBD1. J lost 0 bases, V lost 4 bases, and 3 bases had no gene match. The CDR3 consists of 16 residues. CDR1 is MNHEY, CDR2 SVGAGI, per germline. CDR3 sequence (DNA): TGTGCCAGCAGTTCCCGGGACAGGGGCTCTGGAAACACCATATATTTT. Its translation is CASSSRDRGSGNTIYF.

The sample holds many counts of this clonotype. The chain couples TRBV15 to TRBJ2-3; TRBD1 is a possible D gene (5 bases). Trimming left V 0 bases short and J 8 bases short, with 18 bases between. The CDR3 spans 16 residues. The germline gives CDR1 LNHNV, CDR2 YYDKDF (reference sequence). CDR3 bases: TGTGCCACCAGCAGAGATCAGGGTTTAGATGGCATTACGCAGTATTTT. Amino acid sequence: CATSRDQGLDGITQYF.